This TCR beta chain was sequenced for a study of control samples from healthy donors and cancer patients (dated by TCRdb to 2019 to 2021). A word on this clone: There is no known antigen for this receptor. There are no base qualities to consult, and no much larger clone falls within one base.

Receptor amplification or capture employed the immunoSEQ multiplex PCR assay. The immuneACCESS repertoire file appears here via TCRdb, limited to in-frame rearrangements. These files lack a portion of the clones; in checked studies, under half of the deficit traces to unresolved V genes, and the cause of the others is not known. This sample is represented by 84,000 or so clones; 75% to 95% of them were singletons. The leading ten clones occupy approximately 18% of the sample. Sequenced input: blood. This sequence originates from a middle-aged man in good health.

The DNA reads TGTGCCAGCACGACATTCCGGGACGGCCCCCGGAATGAGCAGTTCTTC. Its amino acids are CASTTFRDGPRNEQFF. The chain was built from TRBV2 and TRBJ2-1, with the D call tentatively TRBD1 or TRBD2, each fitting 5 bases. V gives up 7 bases and J gives up 7 bases, and the segment between their germline ends measures 23 bases. Looking up the germline V gene yields CDR1 SNHLY and CDR2 FYNNEI. Inclusive of the bounding cysteine and phenylalanine, the CDR3 is 16 residues long. Left in the record is the CDR3 DNA by itself, 48 bases read in frame from the first base.